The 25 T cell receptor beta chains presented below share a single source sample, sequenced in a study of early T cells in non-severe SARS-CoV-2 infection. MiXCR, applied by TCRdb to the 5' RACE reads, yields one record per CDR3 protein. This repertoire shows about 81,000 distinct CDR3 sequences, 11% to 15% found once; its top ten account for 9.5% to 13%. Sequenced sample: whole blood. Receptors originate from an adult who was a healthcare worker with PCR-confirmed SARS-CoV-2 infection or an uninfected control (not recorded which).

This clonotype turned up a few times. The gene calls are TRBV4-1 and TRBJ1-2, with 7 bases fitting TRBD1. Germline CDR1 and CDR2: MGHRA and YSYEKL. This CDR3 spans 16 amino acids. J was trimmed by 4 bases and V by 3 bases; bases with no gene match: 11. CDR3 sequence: CASSQAGQSLFYGYTF. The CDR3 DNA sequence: TGCGCCAGCAGCCAGGCGGGACAGTCCCTCTTCTATGGCTACACCTTC.

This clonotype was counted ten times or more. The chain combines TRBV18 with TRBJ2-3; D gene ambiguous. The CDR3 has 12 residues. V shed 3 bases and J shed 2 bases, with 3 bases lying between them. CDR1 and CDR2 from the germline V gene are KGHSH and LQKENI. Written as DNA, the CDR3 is TGTGCCAGCTCACCCGCCACAGATACGCAGTATTTT. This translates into CASSPATDTQYF. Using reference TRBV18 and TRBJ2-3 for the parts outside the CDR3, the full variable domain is NAGVMQNPRHLVRRRGQEARLRCSPMKGHSHVYWYRQLPEEGLKFMVYLQKENIIDESGMPKERFSAEFPKEGPSILRIQQVVRGDSAAYFCASSPATDTQYFGPGTRLTVL.

This CDR3 reads CSPGSGYEQYF. Here the CDR3 DNA reads TGCAGCCCCGGCTCGGGGTACGAGCAGTACTTC. The chain has TRBV29-1 and TRBJ2-7; perhaps TRBD2 as D (5 bases). Germline V gene lookup returns CDR1 SQVTM and CDR2 ANQGSEA. The germline V and J ends were trimmed by 8 bases and 4 bases, with 12 bases remaining between them. This CDR3 has 11 residues.

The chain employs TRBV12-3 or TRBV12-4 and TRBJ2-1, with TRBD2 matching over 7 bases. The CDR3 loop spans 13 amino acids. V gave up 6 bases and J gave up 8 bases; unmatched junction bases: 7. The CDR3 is CASRGTTRDEQFF. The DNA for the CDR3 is TGTGCCAGCAGGGGGACTACCCGTGATGAGCAGTTCTTC.

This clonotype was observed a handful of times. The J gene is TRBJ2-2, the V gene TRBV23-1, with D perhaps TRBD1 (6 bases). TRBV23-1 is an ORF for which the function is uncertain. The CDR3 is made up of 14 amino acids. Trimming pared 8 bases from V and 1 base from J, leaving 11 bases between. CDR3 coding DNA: TGCGCCAGCCTTCCGGGACAGAACACCGGGGAGCTGTTTTTT. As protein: CASLPGQNTGELFF.

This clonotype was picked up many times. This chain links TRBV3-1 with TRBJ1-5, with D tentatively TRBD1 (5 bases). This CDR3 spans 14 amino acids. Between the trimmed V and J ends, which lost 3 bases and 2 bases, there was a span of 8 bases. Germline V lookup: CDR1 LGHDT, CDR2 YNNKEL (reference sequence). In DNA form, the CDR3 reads TGTGCCAGCAGCCAGGGCAGGGGCAATCAGCCCCAGCATTTT. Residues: CASSQGRGNQPQHF.

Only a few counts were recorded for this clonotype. In DNA form, the CDR3 reads TGCAGTGCTAGACTACAGGGATACGAGCAGTACTTC. The encoded protein is CSARLQGYEQYF. The gene calls are TRBV20-1 and TRBJ2-7, with a weak D call TRBD1 (6 bases). The ends were cut back, 2 bases at V and 4 bases at J, with 9 bases in the middle. CDR3 length: 12 amino acids. Germline V gives CDR1 DFQATT, CDR2 SNEGSKA (reference sequence).

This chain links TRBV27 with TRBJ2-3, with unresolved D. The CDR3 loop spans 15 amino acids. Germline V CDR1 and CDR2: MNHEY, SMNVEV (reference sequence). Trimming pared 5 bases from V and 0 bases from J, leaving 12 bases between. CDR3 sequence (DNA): TGTGCCAGCAGTACCACGGAGTCTAGCACAGATACGCAGTATTTT. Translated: CASSTTESSTDTQYF.

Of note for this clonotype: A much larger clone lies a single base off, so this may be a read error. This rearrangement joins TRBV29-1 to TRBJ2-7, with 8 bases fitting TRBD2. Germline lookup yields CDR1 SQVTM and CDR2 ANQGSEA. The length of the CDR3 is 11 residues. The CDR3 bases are TGCGGCGTTGAAGCGGGGGACGAGCAGTACTTC. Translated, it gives CGVEAGDEQYF.

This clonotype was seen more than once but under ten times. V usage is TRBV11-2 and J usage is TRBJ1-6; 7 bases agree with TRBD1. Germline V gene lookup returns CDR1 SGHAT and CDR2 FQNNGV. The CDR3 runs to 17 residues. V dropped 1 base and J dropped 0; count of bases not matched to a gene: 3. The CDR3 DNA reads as TGTGCCAGCAGCTTAGCGGACAGGAGCTCCTATAATTCACCCCTCCACTTT. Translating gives CASSLADRSSYNSPLHF.

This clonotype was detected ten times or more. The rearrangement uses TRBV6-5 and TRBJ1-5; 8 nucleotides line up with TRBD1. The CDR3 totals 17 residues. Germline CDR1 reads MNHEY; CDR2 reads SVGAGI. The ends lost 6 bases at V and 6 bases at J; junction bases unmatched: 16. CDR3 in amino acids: CASSRPHRQGMGQPQHF. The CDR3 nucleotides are TGTGCCAGCAGCAGACCTCACCGACAGGGGATGGGTCAGCCCCAGCATTTT.

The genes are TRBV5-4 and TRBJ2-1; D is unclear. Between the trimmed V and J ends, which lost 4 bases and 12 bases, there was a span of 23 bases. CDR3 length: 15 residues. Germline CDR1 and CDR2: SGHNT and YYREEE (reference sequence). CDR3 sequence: CASSPVVLSNGGQFF. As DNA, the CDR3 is TGTGCCAGCAGCCCGGTGGTGTTGTCCAATGGCGGGCAGTTCTTC.

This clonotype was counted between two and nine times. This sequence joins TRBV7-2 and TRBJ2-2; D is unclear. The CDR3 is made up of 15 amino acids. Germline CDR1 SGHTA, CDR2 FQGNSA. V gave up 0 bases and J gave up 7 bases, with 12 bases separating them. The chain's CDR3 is CASSLAAGSGGELFF. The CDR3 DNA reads TGTGCCAGCAGCTTAGCCGCTGGAAGTGGCGGGGAGCTGTTTTTT.

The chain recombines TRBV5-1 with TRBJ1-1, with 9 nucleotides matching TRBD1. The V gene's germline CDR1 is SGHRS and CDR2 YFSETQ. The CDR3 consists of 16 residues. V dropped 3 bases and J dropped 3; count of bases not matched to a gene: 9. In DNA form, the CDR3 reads TGCGCCAGCAGCTATAAACAGGGGGCGCCGGACACTGAAGCTTTCTTT. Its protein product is CASSYKQGAPDTEAFF.

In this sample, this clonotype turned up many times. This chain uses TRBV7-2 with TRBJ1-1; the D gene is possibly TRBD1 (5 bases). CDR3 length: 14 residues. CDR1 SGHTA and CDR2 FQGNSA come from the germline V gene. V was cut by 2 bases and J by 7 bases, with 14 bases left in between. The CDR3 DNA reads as TGTGCCAGCAGCTTAAGGGGAGGAACGGGTGAAGCTTTCTTT. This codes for CASSLRGGTGEAFF.

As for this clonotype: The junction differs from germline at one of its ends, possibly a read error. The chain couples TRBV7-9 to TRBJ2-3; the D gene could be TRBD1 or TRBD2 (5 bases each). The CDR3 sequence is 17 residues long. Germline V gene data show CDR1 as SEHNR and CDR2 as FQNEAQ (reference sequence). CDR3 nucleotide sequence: TGTGCCAGCAGCTTCTTGGTAGGGACGTCTAGCACAGATACGCAGTTTTTT. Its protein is CASSFLVGTSSTDTQFF.

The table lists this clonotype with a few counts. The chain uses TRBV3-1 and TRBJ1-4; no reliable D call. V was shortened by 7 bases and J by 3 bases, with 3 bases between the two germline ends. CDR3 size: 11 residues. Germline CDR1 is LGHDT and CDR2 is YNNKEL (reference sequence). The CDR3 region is CASKANEKLFF. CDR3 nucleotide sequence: TGTGCCAGCAAGGCTAATGAAAAACTGTTTTTT.

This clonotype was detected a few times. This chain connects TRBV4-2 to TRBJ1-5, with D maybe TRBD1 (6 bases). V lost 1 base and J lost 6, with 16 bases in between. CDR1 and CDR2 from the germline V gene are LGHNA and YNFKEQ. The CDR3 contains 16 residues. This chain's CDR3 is CASSQGQNRVVQPQHF. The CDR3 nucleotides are TGTGCCAGCAGCCAAGGGCAAAACAGGGTTGTTCAGCCCCAGCATTTT.

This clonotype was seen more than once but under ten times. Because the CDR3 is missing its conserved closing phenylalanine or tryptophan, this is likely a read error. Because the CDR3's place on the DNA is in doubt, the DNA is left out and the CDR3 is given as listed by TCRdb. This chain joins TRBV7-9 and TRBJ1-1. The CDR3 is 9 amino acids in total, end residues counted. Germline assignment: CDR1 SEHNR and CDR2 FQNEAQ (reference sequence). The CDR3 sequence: CASTYRNKL.

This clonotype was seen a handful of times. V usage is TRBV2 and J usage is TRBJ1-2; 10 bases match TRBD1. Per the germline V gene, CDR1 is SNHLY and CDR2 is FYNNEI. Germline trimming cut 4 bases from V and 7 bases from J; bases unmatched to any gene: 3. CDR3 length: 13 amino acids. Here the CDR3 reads CASSGTGGSGYTF. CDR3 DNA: TGTGCCAGCAGTGGGACAGGGGGTTCTGGCTACACCTTC.

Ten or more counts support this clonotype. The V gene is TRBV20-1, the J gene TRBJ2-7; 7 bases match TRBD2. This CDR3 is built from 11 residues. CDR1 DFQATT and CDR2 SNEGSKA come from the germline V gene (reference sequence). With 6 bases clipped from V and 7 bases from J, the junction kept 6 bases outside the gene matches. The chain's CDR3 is CSAEAGPEQYF. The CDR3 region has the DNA TGCAGTGCAGAAGCGGGGCCAGAGCAGTACTTC.

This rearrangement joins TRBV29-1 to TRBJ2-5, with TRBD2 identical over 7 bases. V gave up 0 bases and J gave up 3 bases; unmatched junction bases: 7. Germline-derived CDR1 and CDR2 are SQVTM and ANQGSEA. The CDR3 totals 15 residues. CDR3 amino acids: CSVEDIRGGEETQYF. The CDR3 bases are TGCAGCGTTGAAGATATACGCGGGGGAGAAGAGACCCAGTACTTC.

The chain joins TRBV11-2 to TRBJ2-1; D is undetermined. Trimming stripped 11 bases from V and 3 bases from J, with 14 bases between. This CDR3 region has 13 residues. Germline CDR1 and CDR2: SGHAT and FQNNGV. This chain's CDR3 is CASLQSIYNEQFF. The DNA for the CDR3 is TGTGCCTCCCTGCAGAGTATCTACAATGAGCAGTTCTTC.

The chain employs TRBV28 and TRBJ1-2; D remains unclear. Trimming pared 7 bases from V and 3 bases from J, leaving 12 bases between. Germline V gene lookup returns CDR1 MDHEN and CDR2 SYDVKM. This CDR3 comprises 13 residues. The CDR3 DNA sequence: TGTGCCAGCACCCTCCGGGCTTACTATGGCTACACCTTC. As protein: CASTLRAYYGYTF.

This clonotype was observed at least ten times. CDR3 region: CASSSSSYEQYF. The CDR3 DNA reads TGTGCCAGCAGCTCCAGCTCCTACGAGCAGTACTTC. V gene TRBV7-2 combines with J gene TRBJ2-7, with no clear D. CDR1 SGHTA and CDR2 FQGNSA come from the germline V gene. CDR3 length: 12 amino acids. The V end lost 4 bases, the J end lost 0 bases, and 4 bases lay between the germline ends.